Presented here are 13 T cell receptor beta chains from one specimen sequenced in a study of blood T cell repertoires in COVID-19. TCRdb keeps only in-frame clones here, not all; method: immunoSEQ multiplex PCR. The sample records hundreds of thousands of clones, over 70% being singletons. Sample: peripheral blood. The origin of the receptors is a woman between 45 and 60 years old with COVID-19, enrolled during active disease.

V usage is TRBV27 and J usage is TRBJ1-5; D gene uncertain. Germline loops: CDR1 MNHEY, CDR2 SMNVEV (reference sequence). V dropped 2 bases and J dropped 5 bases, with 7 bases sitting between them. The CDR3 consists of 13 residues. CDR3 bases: TGTGCCAGCAGTTTAAACAGATATCAGCCCCAGCATTTT. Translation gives CASSLNRYQPQHF.

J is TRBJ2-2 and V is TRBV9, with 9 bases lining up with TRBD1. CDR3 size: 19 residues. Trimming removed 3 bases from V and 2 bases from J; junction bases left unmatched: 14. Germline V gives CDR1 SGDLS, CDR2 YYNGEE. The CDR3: CASSAGPGQGFFNTGELFF. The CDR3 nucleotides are TGTGCCAGCAGCGCCGGACCGGGACAGGGATTTTTTAACACCGGGGAGCTGTTTTTT.

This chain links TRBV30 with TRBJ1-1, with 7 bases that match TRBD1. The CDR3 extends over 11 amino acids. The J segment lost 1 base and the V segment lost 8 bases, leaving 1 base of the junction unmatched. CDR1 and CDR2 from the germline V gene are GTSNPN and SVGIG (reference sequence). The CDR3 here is CAGTENTEAFF. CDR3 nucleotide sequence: TGTGCCGGGACAGAGAACACTGAAGCTTTCTTT.

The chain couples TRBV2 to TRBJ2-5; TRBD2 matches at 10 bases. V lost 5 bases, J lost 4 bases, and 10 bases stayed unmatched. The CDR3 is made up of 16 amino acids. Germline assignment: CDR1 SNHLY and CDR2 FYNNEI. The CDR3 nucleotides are TGTGCCAGCAGTCGCGAAGCGGGAGGGCCGTCAGAGACCCAGTACTTC. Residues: CASSREAGGPSETQYF.

CDR3 in amino acids: CASSAPSDRAVDYGYTF. The CDR3 DNA sequence: TGTGCCAGCAGTGCCCCCTCGGACAGGGCTGTGGACTATGGCTACACCTTC. The rearrangement uses TRBV6-1 and TRBJ1-2, with 8 bases lining up with TRBD1. The V segment lost 4 bases and the J segment 3 bases; nucleotides outside the gene matches: 13. The CDR3 is made up of 17 amino acids. From germline, CDR1 is MNHNS and CDR2 SASEGT.

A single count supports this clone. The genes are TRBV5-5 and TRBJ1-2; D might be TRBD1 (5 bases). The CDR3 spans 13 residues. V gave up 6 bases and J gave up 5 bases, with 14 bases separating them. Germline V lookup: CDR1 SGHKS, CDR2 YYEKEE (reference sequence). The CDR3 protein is CASTSGIDYGYTF. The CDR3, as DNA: TGTGCCAGCACTTCAGGGATTGATTATGGCTACACCTTC.

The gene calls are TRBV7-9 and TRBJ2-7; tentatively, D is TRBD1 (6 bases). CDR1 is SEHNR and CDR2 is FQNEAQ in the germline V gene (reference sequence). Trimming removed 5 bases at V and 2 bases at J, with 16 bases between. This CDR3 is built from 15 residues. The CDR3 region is CASSPGQTLTYEQYF. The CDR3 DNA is TGTGCCAGCAGCCCGGGACAAACTTTGACCTACGAGCAGTACTTC.

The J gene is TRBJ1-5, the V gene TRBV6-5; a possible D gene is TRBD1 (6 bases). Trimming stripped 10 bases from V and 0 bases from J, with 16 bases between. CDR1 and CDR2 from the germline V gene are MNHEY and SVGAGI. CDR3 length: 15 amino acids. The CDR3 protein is CAITFWTDSNQPQHF. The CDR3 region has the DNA TGTGCCATTACCTTCTGGACAGATAGCAATCAGCCCCAGCATTTT.

The DNA for the CDR3 is TGTGCCAGCAGTTATTGGCCGGGACTAGCGGGAGAAGCATACGAGCAGTACTTC. The encoded protein is CASSYWPGLAGEAYEQYF. The J gene is TRBJ2-7, the V gene TRBV6-2 or TRBV6-3, with TRBD2 identical over 14 bases. This CDR3 contains 18 residues. Germline CDR1 is MNHEY and CDR2 is SVGEGT. V was pared by 3 bases and J by 4 bases, with 11 bases of the junction left unmatched.

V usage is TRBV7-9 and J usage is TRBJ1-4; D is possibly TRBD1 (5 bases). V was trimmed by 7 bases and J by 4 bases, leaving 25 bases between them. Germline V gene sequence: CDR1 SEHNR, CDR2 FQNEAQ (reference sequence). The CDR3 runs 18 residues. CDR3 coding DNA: TGTGCCAGCATCCAAAGCGGGGGTTCCACCCGCGTTAATGAAAAACTGTTTTTT. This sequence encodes CASIQSGGSTRVNEKLFF.

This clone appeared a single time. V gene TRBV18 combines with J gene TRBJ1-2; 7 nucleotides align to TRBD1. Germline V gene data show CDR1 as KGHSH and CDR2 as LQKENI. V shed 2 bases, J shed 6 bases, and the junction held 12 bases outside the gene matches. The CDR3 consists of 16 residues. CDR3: CASSPSSLGGTDGYTF. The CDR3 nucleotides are TGTGCCAGCTCACCATCGTCGTTAGGGGGCACGGATGGCTACACCTTC.

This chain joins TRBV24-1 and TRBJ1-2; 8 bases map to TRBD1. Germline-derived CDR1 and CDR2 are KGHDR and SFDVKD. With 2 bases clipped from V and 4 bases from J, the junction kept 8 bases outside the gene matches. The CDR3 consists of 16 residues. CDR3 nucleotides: TGTGCCACCAGTGATTCCGCGGACAGGGCTTCCTATGGCTACACCTTC. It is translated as CATSDSADRASYGYTF.

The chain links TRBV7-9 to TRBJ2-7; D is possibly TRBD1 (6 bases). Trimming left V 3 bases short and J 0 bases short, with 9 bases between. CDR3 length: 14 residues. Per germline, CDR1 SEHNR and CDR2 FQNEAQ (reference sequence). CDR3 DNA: TGTGCCAGCAGCTTGGTACAGGGCTCCTACGAGCAGTACTTC. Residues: CASSLVQGSYEQYF.